A selection of T cell receptor beta chains follows, all from one sample in a study of cytomegalovirus exposure and HLA in healthy donors. Here immunoSEQ multiplex PCR was the method, and the copy in TCRdb shows in-frame clones only, minus some. Among 110,000 to 150,000 clones, more than 70% were seen once, and the ten largest hold about 5.3%. The specimen was PBMCs. The receptors shown here come from a woman in her forties or fifties in good health and CMV-seronegative. The conserved cysteine and the conserved F or W are not part of the CDR3 here. The order of the fields is clone size, V gene, CDR3 protein. Clone size is not always given. Where it is, it says once, few, many or a class for expanded clones.

-	TRBV9	ASSPSQGAGEKLF
-	TRBV29-1	SGRVTGELF
-	TRBV5-1	ASSLGSGNWDTQY
-	TRBV2	ASSEQQGVYEKLF
once	TRBV18	ASSPPDNSYT
-	TRBV6-5	ASRSQDRGRPEAF
-	TRBV27	ASAFSPTGATYEQY
few	TRBV5-6	ASSLGTDSYEQY
-	TRBV7-9	ASSTAGLSSYEQY
-	TRBV6-1	ATKLNRAGGYT
-	TRBV5-5	ASSSDRSREQY
-	TRBV7-8	ASSLVDGTGWADTQY